This T cell receptor (beta chain) is from a study of blood T cell repertoires in COVID-19. Some clones are missing from TCRdb's copy, which holds only in-frame ones; the method was immunoSEQ multiplex PCR. The sample shows hundreds of thousands of clones, roughly 86% of them seen only once. CDR1 and CDR2 from the germline V gene are MNHEY and SMNVEV (reference sequence). CDR3 length: 18 residues. After removal of 6 bases from V and 9 bases from J, the junction contained 15 bases not matched to a gene. The J gene is TRBJ2-1, the V gene TRBV27, with 15 bases aligning to TRBD2. The sequencing input was peripheral blood. This TCR was recovered from a woman younger than 45 who had recovered from COVID-19. CDR3 residues: CASSRGLAGGLVSIEQFF. The CDR3 DNA follows: TGTGCCAGCAGCCGGGGACTAGCGGGAGGACTTGTTTCAATTGAGCAGTTCTTC.